The 18 T cell receptor beta chains given below trace back to one sample, sequenced in a study of cytomegalovirus exposure and HLA in healthy donors. Primers: 60 Vbeta forward and 13 Jbeta reverse. Profiling relied on immunoSEQ multiplex PCR, and the TCRdb table lists in-frame clones only, not all of them. The data hold roughly 120,000 clones, with roughly four fifths observed a single time. The sequenced sample consisted of PBMCs. All receptors come from a man aged 50 to 60 in good health and CMV-seronegative.

J is TRBJ1-6 and V is TRBV28, with D tentatively TRBD1 (6 bases). Germline lookup yields CDR1 MDHEN and CDR2 SYDVKM. The CDR3 sequence is 13 residues long. V was clipped by 7 bases and J by 7 bases, with 11 bases between them. In DNA, the CDR3 is TGTGCCAGCACCCGGGGGGGCAATTCACCCCTCCACTTT. This gives the protein CASTRGGNSPLHF. Drawing the rest from reference TRBV28 and TRBJ1-6, the complete variable domain is DVKVTQSSRYLVKRTGEKVFLECVQDMDHENMFWYRQDPGLGLRLIYFSYDVKMKEKGDIPEGYSVSREKKERFSLILESASTNQTSMYLCASTRGGNSPLHFGNGTRLTVT.

This clone came up a few times. Relative to the germline gene, one junction end is altered; a read error may explain this. The chain uses TRBV7-9 and TRBJ2-2; 7 nucleotides align to TRBD1. The CDR3 is 16 residues long. CDR1 and CDR2 (germline): SEHNR, FQNEAQ (reference sequence). For the CDR3, the DNA is TGTTCCAGCAGCTTACGGGCAGGGGGGAACACCGGGGAGCTGTTTTTT. Translation: CSSSLRAGGNTGELFF.

This sequence joins TRBV2 and TRBJ2-1; TRBD2 matches 11 bases. This CDR3 is built from 18 residues. V shed 4 bases, J shed 5 bases, and the junction held 13 bases outside the gene matches. CDR1 and CDR2 from the germline V gene are SNHLY and FYNNEI. CDR3 DNA sequence: TGTGCCAGCAGTGGGACAGCTATAGCGGGGGGGCCCGACAATGAGCAGTTCTTC. Protein: CASSGTAIAGGPDNEQFF.

The chain employs TRBV21-1 and TRBJ2-3; the table's D call, TRBD1, was not checked against the DNA. TRBV21-1 is a pseudogene locus. The CDR3 has 14 amino acids. The CDR3 is CASSEGQGGDTQYF. DNA for the CDR3: TGTGCCAGCAGCGAAGGACAGGGTGGAGATACGCAGTATTTT.

This clone was recorded only once. V gene TRBV5-4 combines with J gene TRBJ2-2, with D possibly matching TRBD2 (6 bases). Germline-derived CDR1 and CDR2 are SGHNT and YYREEE (reference sequence). Trimming took 4 bases from V and 2 from J, leaving 15 bases between them. There are 16 residues in the CDR3. In DNA, the CDR3 is TGTGCCAGCAGCGCTGGAGGGGCGGGAAACACCGGGGAGCTGTTTTTT. It translates to CASSAGGAGNTGELFF.

The J gene is TRBJ1-1, the V gene TRBV25-1; D might be TRBD1 (6 bases). From germline, CDR1 is MGHDK and CDR2 SYGVNS. V was clipped by 6 bases and J by 5 bases, with 13 bases between them. CDR3 length: 13 residues. Here the CDR3 DNA reads TGTGCCAGCAGCCGGGACATTTGGACTGAAGCTTTCTTT. Protein: CASSRDIWTEAFF.

This sequence joins TRBV2 and TRBJ2-5; tentative D call: TRBD2 (5 bases). V was shortened by 8 bases and J by 2 bases, with 15 bases between the two germline ends. Germline V gives CDR1 SNHLY, CDR2 FYNNEI. The length of the CDR3 is 14 residues. CDR3 coding DNA: TGTGCCAGCGAGGGCGCGTGGGGTCAAGAGACCCAGTACTTC. Translating it yields CASEGAWGQETQYF.

The chain has TRBV6-4 and TRBJ1-6, with TRBD1 identical over 8 bases. This CDR3 region has 16 residues. Germline assignment: CDR1 MRHNA and CDR2 SNTAGT. The ends lost 2 bases at V and 8 bases at J; junction bases unmatched: 8. The CDR3 DNA sequence: TGTGCCAGCAGTGACGCCCGGGACAGGTCGGATTCACCCCTCCACTTT. Encoded protein: CASSDARDRSDSPLHF.

The rearrangement uses TRBV9 and TRBJ1-5; 7 bases agree with TRBD1. The CDR3 runs 14 residues. Trimming took 4 bases from V and 2 from J; bases not matched to a gene: 3. Germline loops: CDR1 SGDLS, CDR2 YYNGEE. CDR3 coding DNA: TGTGCCAGCAGCTTCGGACAGGGCAATCAGCCCCAGCATTTT. Translating gives CASSFGQGNQPQHF.

The chain is built from TRBV7-2 and TRBJ1-2; 7 bases align to TRBD1. Per the germline V gene, CDR1 is SGHTA and CDR2 is FQGNSA. The CDR3 has 13 amino acids. V shed 4 bases and J 8 bases; nucleotides not matched to a gene: 7. This CDR3 is CASSSFRQGGYTF. As DNA, the CDR3 is TGTGCCAGCAGCTCTTTCCGACAGGGAGGCTACACCTTC.

This clone was observed once. The CDR3 DNA is TGTGCCAGCGGGGAGGGGAACCAAGAGACCCAGTACTTC. Translating gives CASGEGNQETQYF. The rearrangement uses TRBV28 and TRBJ2-5; 7 nucleotides align to TRBD2. V lost 8 bases, J lost 0 bases, and 3 bases stayed unmatched. Germline values: CDR1 MDHEN, CDR2 SYDVKM. The CDR3 consists of 13 residues.

The chain employs TRBV2 and TRBJ1-2; 7 bases align to TRBD1. This CDR3 has 15 residues. The V gene's germline CDR1 is SNHLY and CDR2 FYNNEI. V gave up 6 bases and J gave up 9 bases; unmatched junction bases: 16. This chain's CDR3 is CASRISLRTGDSYTF. The CDR3 nucleotides are TGTGCCAGCAGGATTTCCCTACGTACAGGGGATAGCTACACCTTC.

The chain joins TRBV9 to TRBJ2-5; 7 nucleotides match TRBD2. Germline assignment: CDR1 SGDLS and CDR2 YYNGEE. The CDR3 length is 15 residues. Trimming took 4 bases from V and 2 from J; bases not matched to a gene: 8. This CDR3 reads CASSPSGGPQETQYF. CDR3 bases: TGTGCCAGCAGCCCCTCGGGGGGACCGCAAGAGACCCAGTACTTC.

The V and J genes are TRBV5-4 and TRBJ1-3; D remains ambiguous. The germline V gene has CDR1 SGHNT and CDR2 YYREEE (reference sequence). Trimming removed 0 bases at V and 0 bases at J, with 13 bases between. The CDR3 sequence is 17 residues long. CDR3 in amino acids: CASSLEPQKHSGNTIYF. The CDR3 bases are TGTGCCAGCAGCTTGGAACCCCAGAAACACTCTGGAAACACCATATATTTT.

This rearrangement joins TRBV9 to TRBJ1-5; perhaps TRBD1 as D (5 bases). V shed 3 bases and J shed 5 bases, with 15 bases lying between them. Germline V gene sequence: CDR1 SGDLS, CDR2 YYNGEE. This CDR3 contains 15 residues. CDR3 nucleotides: TGTGCCAGCAGCGAAGGACCTGGGGGGGATCAGCCCCAGCATTTT. Its translation: CASSEGPGGDQPQHF.

The chain couples TRBV2 to TRBJ1-4; D is possibly TRBD1 (6 bases). Looked up from germline, CDR1 is SNHLY and CDR2 is FYNNEI. This CDR3 has 15 residues. V gave up 6 bases and J gave up 8 bases, with 19 bases separating them. The chain's CDR3 is CASREQGPVSEKLFF. The CDR3 DNA is TGTGCCAGCAGAGAACAGGGCCCGGTTTCGGAAAAACTGTTTTTT.

This sequence joins TRBV4-3 and TRBJ1-2; 7 bases align to TRBD1. The CDR3 extends over 16 amino acids. V gave up 0 bases and J gave up 3 bases; unmatched junction bases: 7. Germline values: CDR1 LGHNA, CDR2 YSLEER. This chain's CDR3 is CASSQDLEGGDYGYTF. DNA for the CDR3: TGCGCCAGCAGCCAAGATCTGGAAGGGGGCGACTATGGCTACACCTTC.

This clone was recorded a few times. The V and J genes are TRBV6-5 and TRBJ2-1; 9 bases agree with TRBD2. V gave up 1 base and J gave up 5 bases; unmatched junction bases: 6. This CDR3 region has 16 residues. The V gene's germline CDR1 is MNHEY and CDR2 SVGAGI. CDR3 nucleotides: TGTGCCAGCAGTTACTGGCATGCGGGGGGGAACAATGAGCAGTTCTTC. Translating it yields CASSYWHAGGNNEQFF.